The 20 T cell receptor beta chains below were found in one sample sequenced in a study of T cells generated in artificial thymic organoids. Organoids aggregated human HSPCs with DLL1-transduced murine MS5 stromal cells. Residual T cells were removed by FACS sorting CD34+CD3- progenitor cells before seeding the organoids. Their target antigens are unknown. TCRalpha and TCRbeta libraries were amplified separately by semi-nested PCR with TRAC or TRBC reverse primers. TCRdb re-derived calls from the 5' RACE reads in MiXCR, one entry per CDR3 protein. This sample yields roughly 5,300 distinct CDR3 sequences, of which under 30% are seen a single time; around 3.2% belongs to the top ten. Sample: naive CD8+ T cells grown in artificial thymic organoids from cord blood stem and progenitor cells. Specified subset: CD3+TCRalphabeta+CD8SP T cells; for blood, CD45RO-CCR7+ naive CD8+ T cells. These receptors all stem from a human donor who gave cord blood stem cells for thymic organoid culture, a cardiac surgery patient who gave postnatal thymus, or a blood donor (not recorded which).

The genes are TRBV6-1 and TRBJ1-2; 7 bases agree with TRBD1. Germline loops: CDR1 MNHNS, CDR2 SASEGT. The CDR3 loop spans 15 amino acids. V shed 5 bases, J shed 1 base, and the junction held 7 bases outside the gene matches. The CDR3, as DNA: TGTGCCAGCAGTCCATCCGGGACAGTTAACTATGGCTACACCTTC. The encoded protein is CASSPSGTVNYGYTF.

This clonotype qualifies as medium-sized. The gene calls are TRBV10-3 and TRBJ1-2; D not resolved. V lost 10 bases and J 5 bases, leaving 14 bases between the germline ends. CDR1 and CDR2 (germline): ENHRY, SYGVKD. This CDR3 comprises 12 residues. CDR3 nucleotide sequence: TGTGCCACCCTGCGAGGTAGATATGGCTACACCTTC. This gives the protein CATLRGRYGYTF.

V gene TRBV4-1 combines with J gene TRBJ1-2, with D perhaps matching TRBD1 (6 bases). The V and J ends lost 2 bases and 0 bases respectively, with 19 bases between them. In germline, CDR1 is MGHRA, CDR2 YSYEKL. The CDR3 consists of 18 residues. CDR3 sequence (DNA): TGCGCCAGCAGCCAACATGGCTCCTTAGACAGGCCTAACTATGGCTACACCTTC. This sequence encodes CASSQHGSLDRPNYGYTF.

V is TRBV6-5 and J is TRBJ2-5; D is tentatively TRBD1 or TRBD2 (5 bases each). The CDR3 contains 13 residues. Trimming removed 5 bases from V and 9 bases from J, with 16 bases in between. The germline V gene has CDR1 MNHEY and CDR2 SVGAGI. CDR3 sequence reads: CASSMGRTEAQYF. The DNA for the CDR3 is TGTGCCAGCAGTATGGGACGGACCGAGGCCCAGTACTTC.

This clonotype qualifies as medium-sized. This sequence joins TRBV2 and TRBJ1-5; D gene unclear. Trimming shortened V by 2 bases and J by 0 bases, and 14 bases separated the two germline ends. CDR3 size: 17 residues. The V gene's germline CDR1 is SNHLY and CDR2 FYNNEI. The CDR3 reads CASSELGDIFSNQPQHF. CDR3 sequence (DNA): TGTGCCAGCAGTGAATTGGGCGACATCTTTAGCAATCAGCCCCAGCATTTT.

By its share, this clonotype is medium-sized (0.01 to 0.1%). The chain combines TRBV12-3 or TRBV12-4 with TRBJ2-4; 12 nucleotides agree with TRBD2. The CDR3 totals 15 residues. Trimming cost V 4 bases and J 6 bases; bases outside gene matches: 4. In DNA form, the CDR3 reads TGTGCCAGCAGTTCTAGCGGGGGGGCCGGAAACATTCAGTACTTC. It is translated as CASSSSGGAGNIQYF.

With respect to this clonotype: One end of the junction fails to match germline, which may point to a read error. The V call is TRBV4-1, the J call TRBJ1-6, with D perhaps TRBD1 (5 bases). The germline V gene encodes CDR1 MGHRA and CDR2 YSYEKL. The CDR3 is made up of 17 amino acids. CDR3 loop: CAGSQDPGSSYNSPLHF. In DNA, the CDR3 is TGCGCCGGCAGCCAAGACCCAGGGAGCTCCTATAATTCACCCCTCCACTTT.

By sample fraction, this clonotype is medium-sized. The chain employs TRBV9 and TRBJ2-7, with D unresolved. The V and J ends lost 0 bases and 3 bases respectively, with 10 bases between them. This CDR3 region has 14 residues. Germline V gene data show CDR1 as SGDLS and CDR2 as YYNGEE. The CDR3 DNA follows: TGTGCCAGCAGCGTAGGTATTGAGTTCTACGAGCAGTACTTC. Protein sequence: CASSVGIEFYEQYF.

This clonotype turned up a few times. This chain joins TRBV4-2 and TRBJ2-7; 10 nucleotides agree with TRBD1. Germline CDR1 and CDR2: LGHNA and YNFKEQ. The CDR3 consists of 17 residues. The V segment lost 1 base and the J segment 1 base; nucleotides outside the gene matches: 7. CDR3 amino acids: CASSQAYVGQGSYEQYF. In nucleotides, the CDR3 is TGTGCCAGCAGCCAAGCGTACGTGGGACAGGGGTCCTACGAGCAGTACTTC.

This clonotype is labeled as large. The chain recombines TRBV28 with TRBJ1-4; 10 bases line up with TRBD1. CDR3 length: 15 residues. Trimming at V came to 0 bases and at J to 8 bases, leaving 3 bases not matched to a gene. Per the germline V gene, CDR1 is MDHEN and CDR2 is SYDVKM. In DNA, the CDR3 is TGTGCCAGCAGTTTATGGACAGGGGGCGACGAAAAACTGTTTTTT. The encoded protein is CASSLWTGGDEKLFF.

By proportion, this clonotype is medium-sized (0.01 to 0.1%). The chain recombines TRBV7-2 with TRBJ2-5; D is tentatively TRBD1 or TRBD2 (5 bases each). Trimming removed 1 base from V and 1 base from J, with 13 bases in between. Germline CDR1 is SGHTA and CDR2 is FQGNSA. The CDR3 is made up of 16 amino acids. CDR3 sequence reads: CASSLEGWGIQETQYF. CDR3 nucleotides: TGTGCCAGCAGCTTAGAAGGGTGGGGGATCCAAGAGACCCAGTACTTC.

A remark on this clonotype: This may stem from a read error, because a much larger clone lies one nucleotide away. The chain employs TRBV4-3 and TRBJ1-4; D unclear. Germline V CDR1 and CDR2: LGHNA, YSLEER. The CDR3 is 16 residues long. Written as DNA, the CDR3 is TGCGGCAGCAGCCAAGCCGGCAGACTATATAATGAAAAACTGTTTTTT. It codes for CGSSQAGRLYNEKLFF.

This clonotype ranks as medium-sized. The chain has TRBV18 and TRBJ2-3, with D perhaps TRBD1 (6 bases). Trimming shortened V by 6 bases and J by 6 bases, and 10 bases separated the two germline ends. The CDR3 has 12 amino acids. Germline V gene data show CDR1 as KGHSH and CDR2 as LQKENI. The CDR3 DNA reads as TGTGCCAGCTCGTACAGGGAGGATACGCAGTATTTT. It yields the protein CASSYREDTQYF.

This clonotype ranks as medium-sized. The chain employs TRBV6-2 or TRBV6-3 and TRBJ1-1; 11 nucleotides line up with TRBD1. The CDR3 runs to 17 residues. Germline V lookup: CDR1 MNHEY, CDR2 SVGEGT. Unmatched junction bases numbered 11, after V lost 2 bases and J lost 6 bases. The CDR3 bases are TGTGCCAGCAGTTACCGGACAGGGGGCGGACTCTGGCCTGAAGCTTTCTTT. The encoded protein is CASSYRTGGGLWPEAFF.

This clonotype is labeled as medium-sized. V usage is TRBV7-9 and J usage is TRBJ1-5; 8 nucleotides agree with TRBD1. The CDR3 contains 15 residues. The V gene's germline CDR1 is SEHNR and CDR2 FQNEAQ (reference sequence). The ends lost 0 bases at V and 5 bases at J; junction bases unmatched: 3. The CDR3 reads CASSLADRGDQPQHF. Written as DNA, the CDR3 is TGTGCCAGCAGCTTAGCCGACAGGGGTGATCAGCCCCAGCATTTT.

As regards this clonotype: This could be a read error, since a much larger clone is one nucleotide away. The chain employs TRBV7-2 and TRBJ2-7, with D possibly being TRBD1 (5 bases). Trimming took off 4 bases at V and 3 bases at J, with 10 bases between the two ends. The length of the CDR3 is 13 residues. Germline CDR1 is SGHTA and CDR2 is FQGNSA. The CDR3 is CASSWGTLYEQYF. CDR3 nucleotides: TGTGCCAGCAGCTGGGGCACCCTCTACGAGCAGTACTTC.

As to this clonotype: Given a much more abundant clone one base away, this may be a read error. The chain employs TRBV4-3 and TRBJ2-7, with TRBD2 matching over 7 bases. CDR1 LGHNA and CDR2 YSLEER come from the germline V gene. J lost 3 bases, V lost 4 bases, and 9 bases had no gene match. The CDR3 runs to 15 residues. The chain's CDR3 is CASSLTSRRSYEQYF. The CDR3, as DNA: TGCGCCAGCAGCCTGACTAGCAGGAGGAGCTACGAGCAGTACTTC.

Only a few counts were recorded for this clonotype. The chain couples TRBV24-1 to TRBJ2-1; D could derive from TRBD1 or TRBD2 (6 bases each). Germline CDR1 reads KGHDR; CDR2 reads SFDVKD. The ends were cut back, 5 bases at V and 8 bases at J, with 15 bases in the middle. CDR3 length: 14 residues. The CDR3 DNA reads TGTGCCACCAGTGCCCGTGACAGGAGGGATGAGCAGTTCTTC. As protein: CATSARDRRDEQFF.

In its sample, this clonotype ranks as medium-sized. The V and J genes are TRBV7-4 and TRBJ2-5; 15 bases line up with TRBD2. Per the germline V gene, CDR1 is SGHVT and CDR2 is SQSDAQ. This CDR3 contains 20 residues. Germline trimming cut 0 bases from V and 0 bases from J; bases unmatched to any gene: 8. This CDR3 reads CASSLALRTSGGAYQETQYF. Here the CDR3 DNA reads TGTGCCAGCAGCTTAGCGCTAAGGACTAGCGGGGGGGCCTACCAAGAGACCCAGTACTTC.

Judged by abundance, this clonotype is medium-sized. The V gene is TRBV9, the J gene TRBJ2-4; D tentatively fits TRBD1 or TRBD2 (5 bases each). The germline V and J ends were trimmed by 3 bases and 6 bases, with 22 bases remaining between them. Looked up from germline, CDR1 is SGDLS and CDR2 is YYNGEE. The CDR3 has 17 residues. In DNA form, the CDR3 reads TGTGCCAGCAGCGATCCTGCGAAGAGGGGTTTTCTAAACATTCAGTACTTC. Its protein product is CASSDPAKRGFLNIQYF.